This TCR beta chain was sequenced during a study of T cell changes during pregnancy in multiple sclerosis. Clones were read by immunoSEQ multiplex PCR, and TCRdb kept only the in-frame ones, dropping some. The sample gives some 60,000 clones, about nine tenths of which show up once; around 2% is in the top ten. Germline V gene lookup returns CDR1 SGHAT and CDR2 FQNNGV. This CDR3 is 17 amino acids long. Unmatched junction bases numbered 13, after V lost 3 bases and J lost 7 bases. Sample: peripheral blood, taken in the first trimester of pregnancy. The chain employs TRBV11-2 and TRBJ2-5, with 11 nucleotides matching TRBD2. This TCR derives from a female donor in good health, enrolled as a control in a pregnancy study. DNA for the CDR3: TGTGCCAGCAGCTTTGGAGTTAGCGGGAGGGCCTCTCCGACCCAGTACTTC. Encoded protein: CASSFGVSGRASPTQYF.